This T cell receptor beta chain was captured in a study of shared clonotypes between healthy human individuals. On the study more broadly: The study drew on two women and a few men aged 18 to 49 as donors. Findings of the study overall: The small donor group covered limited genetic and exposure diversity. Sequencing depth was a factor that was expected to affect clonotype sharing among donors. It was only blood that was sampled, and tissue repertoires likely differ.

Germline lookup yields CDR1 SGHVS and CDR2 FQNEAQ. CDR3 size: 14 residues. Trimming shortened V by 1 base and J by 3 bases, and 7 bases separated the two germline ends. Selected positively for CCR7 and CD45RO-negative, naive CD8 cells excluded terminally differentiated effector memory CD45RA+ cells. Profiled with immunoSEQ multiplex PCR; TCRdb holds only in-frame clones, not every one. The sample holds millions of clones; about 92% are singletons and the top ten take around 1.7%. As for this clone: Its antigen is unknown.

The chain couples TRBV7-8 to TRBJ1-3; D not certain. Material for sequencing was naive CD8+ T cells from PBMCs. This clonotype originated in a man in his late teens or twenties in good health. Some clones in this sample may be carry-over from other donors' samples. CDR3 sequence reads: CASSLDRNGNTIYF. The CDR3 coding sequence is TGTGCCAGCAGCTTAGATCGCAATGGAAACACCATATATTTT.